This TCR beta chain emerged from a study of cytotoxic CD8 clonotypes in ibrutinib-treated CLL (dated by TCRdb to about 2021). Concerning the study at large: The cohort was composed of about 10 relapsed/refractory and about 16 treatment-naive patients; IGHV unmutated status was identified in approximately 17 patients. Partial responses were observed in about 24 patients and complete responses in 2; after a median follow-up of about 69 months, remission was maintained in 15 or so patients and progression was observed in approximately twelve. Samples at response were collected after a median of 12 months of treatment, with a range of roughly 6 to 40 months. An average of roughly 250,000 productive templates and approximately 91,000 productive rearrangements was obtained per sample. Longitudinal samples were available for about 30% of the roughly 86 trial participants. Cryopreserved peripheral blood mononuclear cells were obtained before treatment, at response, and at either sustained remission or disease progression. All remission and progressive disease samples were collected while patients were still receiving ibrutinib.

Of note for this clone: It has no known antigen specificity. Base qualities are missing; no much larger clone stands one base away.

CDR1 and CDR2, per the germline V gene (reference sequence), are MNHNY and SVGAGI. Spanning cysteine to phenylalanine, the CDR3 consists of 16 amino acids. The sequence is cut down to CDR3 DNA, 48 bases in frame from base 1. Trimming at the junction amounts to 4 bases on V and 8 bases on J, and the germline ends lie 18 bases apart. For TCR beta library preparation, about 2.2 micrograms of genomic DNA was extracted from cryopreserved PBMCs. Longitudinal blood samples from CLL patients on ibrutinib monotherapy underwent high-throughput TCR beta sequencing. The patients took part in an open-label, single-center phase 2 trial of ibrutinib monotherapy. Each clonotype received, on average, 10x coverage in deep resolution sequencing performed on a MiSeq, where the target depth lay between 1 in 1 million and 1 in 200,000 T cells. TCR beta libraries were generated with the immunoSEQ hsTCRB Kit. The published analysis was carried out like this. Data were analyzed with ImmunoSEQ Data Assistant and ImmunoSEQ Analyzer, with V, D and J genes assigned per IMGT definitions. Clonality was computed as one minus normalized Shannon entropy of productive rearrangement frequencies, ranging from 0 to 1. Public clonotype analysis was restricted to overrepresented clonotypes comprising at least 0.05% of each patient's repertoire. Some 13 age-matched healthy donor repertoires from immuneACCESS served as clonality controls. TCRdb obtained this table from immuneACCESS and retained in-frame rearrangements with V and J assigned. These tables miss some clones; where compared with another copy, unresolved V genes account for less than half of the shortfall, and the remainder is unexplained. V, J and clone size were drawn from that table, and D and trimming were deduced from the DNA. Across this sample there are roughly 330,000 clones, with over 55% seen only once. Around 6.6% of the sample goes to the ten largest clones.

Broad study findings and their caveats: At ibrutinib response clonality went up, during sustained remission it held steady, and at progression it dropped back toward baseline. Public clonotypes were found to be uncommon and were observed to contract or remain stable during treatment; the increase in clonality was shown to reflect expansion of private clonotypes at ibrutinib response. Lymph node repertoires were not examined, and the timing of sampling was not matched between patients in sustained remission and those whose disease progressed. Baseline clonality exceeded that of age-matched healthy donors and correlated strongly with circulating CD8+ T-cell counts.

The TCR originated in a human donor with chronic lymphocytic leukemia. The chain joins TRBV6-6 to TRBJ1-6, with a tentative D gene TRBD1 over 5 matching bases. The starting material was PBMCs, obtained after 36 months of ibrutinib treatment. The CDR3: CASSLRVLGGDSPLHF. The DNA sequence reads TGTGCCAGCAGTTTGCGGGTCCTCGGGGGGGATTCACCCCTCCACTTT.